A single T cell receptor (beta chain) is shown here with its context. This entry comes from a study of blood T cell repertoires in COVID-19. In the study overall: Spain, Italy and the United States supplied samples that represented acute and convalescent COVID-19. From T cells, B-cell-depleted T cells, or PBMCs came the material, which was cDNA or gDNA.

Original data processing: Reference gene primer amplification gave estimated nucleated cell counts. Produced via immunoSEQ multiplex PCR; TCRdb's table is partial and in-frame only. The V and J calls and the clone size are those of that table, but D and trimming were determined from the DNA. The sample contains around 120,000 clones, about 87% of which appear only once. The sequence was collected from a woman aged 70-85 years with acute or convalescent COVID-19. The sample was peripheral blood.

Here the CDR3 reads CASSFWGQGGNTQYF. CDR3 coding DNA: TGTGCCAGCAGTTTTTGGGGACAGGGGGGGAATACGCAGTATTTT. The rearrangement joins TRBV28 to TRBJ2-3; TRBD1 aligns across 11 bases. Germline V gene data show CDR1 as MDHEN and CDR2 as SYDVKM. This CDR3 is 15 amino acids long. Germline trimming cut 3 bases from V and 7 bases from J; bases unmatched to any gene: 6.